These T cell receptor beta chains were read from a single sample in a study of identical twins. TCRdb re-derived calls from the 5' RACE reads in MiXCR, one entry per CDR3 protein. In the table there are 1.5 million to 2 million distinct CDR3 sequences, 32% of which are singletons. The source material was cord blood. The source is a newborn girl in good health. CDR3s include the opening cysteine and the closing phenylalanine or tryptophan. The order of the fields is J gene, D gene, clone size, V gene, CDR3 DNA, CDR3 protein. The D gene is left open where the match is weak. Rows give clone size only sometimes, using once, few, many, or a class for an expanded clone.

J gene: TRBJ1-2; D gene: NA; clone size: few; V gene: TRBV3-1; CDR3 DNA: TGTGCCAGCAGCCATGAAGCTAGGCATGGCTACACCTTC; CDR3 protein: CASSHEARHGYTF
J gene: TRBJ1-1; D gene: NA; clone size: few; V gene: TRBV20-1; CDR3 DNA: TGCAGTGCTAGCCGAACCGGGGCAATGAACACTGAAGCTTTCTTT; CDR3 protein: CSASRTGAMNTEAFF
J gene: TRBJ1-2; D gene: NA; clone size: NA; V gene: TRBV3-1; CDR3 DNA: TGTGCCAGCAGCCGATCCGATCCATACTATGGCTACACCTTC; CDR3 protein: CASSRSDPYYGYTF
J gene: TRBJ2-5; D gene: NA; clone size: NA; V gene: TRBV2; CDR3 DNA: TGTGCCAGGGGCCCTTCCAGAGAGACCCAGTACTTC; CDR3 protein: CARGPSRETQYF
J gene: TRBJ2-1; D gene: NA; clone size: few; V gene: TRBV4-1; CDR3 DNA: TGCGCCAGCAGCCCAAGAACCCTAACGGGGAGAGACAATGAGCAGTTCTTC; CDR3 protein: CASSPRTLTGRDNEQFF
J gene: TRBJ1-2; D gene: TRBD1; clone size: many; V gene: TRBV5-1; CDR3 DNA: TGCGCCAGCAGCTCGGGGACAGGGGACTATGGCTACACCTTC; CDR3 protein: CASSSGTGDYGYTF
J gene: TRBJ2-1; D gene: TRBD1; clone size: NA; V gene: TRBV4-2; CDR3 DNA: TGTGCCAACAGCTCCCGGGACAGGGGGGACAATGAGCAGTTCTTC; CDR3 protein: CANSSRDRGDNEQFF
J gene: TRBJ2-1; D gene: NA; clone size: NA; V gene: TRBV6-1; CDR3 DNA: TGTGCCAGCGGAACCGGAATAGGACTGTCTAATGAGCAGTTCTTC; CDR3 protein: CASGTGIGLSNEQFF
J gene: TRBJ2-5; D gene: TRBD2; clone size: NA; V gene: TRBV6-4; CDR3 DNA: TGTGCCAGCAGTGACTCGAAGCGGGGGGCAACTTACAATGAGCAGTACTTC; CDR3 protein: CASSDSKRGATYNEQYF
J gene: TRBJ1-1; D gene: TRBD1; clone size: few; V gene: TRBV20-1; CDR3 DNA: TGCAGTGCTAGGTGGGGACAGGGACACACTGAAGCTTTCTTT; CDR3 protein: CSARWGQGHTEAFF
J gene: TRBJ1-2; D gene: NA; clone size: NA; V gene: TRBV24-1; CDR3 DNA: TGTGCCACCAGTGATTTGTTTGGCTACACCTTC; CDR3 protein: CATSDLFGYTF
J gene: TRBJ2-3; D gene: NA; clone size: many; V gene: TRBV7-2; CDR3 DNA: TGTGCCAGCAGCTTAGCGCTAGCTAGCACAGATACGCAGTATTTT; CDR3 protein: CASSLALASTDTQYF
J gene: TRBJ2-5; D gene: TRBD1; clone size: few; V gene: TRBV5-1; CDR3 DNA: TGCGCCAGCAGCTCGGGACAGGGAATCGAGACCCAGTACTTC; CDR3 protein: CASSSGQGIETQYF
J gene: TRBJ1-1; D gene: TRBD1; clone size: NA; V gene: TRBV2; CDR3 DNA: TGTGCCAGCACTACCTGGATGGGGACAGCAGCCGCCCTTGAAGCTTTCTTT; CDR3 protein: CASTTWMGTAAALEAFF
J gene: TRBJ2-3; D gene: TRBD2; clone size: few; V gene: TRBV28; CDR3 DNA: TGTGCCAGCAGTTTATTGGGGGGGGGGGATACAGATACGCAGTATTTT; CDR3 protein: CASSLLGGGDTDTQYF
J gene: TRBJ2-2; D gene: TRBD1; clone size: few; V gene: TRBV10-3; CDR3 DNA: TGTGCCATCGGTGGACAGGGTCGGGTCACCGGGGAGCTGTTTTTT; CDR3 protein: CAIGGQGRVTGELFF
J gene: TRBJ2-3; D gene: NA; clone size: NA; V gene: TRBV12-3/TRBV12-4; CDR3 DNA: TGTGCCAGCAGTTTACAAGCTAAGCATAGCACAGATACGCAGTATTTT; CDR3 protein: CASSLQAKHSTDTQYF
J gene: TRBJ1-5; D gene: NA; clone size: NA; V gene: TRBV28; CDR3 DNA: TGTGCCAGCAGTTTATGGGACGGAGTGGGTAATCAGCCCCAGCATTTT; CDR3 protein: CASSLWDGVGNQPQHF
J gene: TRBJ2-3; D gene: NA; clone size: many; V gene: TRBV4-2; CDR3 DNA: TGTGCCAGCAGCCAAGATCAGGGTTGGAGCACAGATACGCAGTATTTT; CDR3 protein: CASSQDQGWSTDTQYF
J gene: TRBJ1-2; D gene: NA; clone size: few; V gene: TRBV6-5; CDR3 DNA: TGTGCCAGCACTCGGGGTCCGCATGGCTACACCTTC; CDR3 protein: CASTRGPHGYTF
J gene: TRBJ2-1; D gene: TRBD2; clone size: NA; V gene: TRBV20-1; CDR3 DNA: TGCAGTGCTCGAAGGACTAGCTCAGGGAATGAGCAGTTCTTC; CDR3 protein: CSARRTSSGNEQFF
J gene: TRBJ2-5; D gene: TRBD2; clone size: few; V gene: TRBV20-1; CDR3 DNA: TGCAGTGCTAGAGATGTAAGGACTAGCGGCCTAGGAGAGACCCAGTACTTC; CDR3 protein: CSARDVRTSGLGETQYF
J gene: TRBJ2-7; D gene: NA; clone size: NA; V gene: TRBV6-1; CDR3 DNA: TGTGCCAGCAGTGAAGCGAAAGGGGTCTCTACTATCTCCTACGAGCAGTACTTC; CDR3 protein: CASSEAKGVSTISYEQYF
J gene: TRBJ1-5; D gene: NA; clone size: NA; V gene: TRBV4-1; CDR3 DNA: TGCGCCAGCAGCCAAGGTCTTGGAACAGGGAGGAATCAGCCCCAGCATTTT; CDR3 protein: CASSQGLGTGRNQPQHF
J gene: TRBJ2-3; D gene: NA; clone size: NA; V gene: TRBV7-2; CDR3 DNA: TGTGCCAGCAGCTTAAGTCTAGCGAACACAGATACGCAGTATTTT; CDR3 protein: CASSLSLANTDTQYF
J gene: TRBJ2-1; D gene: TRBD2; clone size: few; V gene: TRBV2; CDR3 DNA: TGTGCCAGCAGTCTCGGGACTAGCCCCGACAATGAGCAGTTCTTC; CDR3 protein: CASSLGTSPDNEQFF
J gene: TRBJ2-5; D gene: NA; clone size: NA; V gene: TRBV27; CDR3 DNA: TGTGCCAGCAGTTGGGTGTCCAGGGGGGGCATTTCGGAGACCCAGTACTTC; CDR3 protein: CASSWVSRGGISETQYF
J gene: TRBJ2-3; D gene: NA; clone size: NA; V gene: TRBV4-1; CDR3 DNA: TGCGCCAGCAGCGAAGGGTCACACTTGGCTAGCACAGATACGCAGTATTTT; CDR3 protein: CASSEGSHLASTDTQYF
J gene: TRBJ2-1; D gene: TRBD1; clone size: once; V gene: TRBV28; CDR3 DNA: TGTGCCAGCGGTCATGGGACAGTGCCCAATGAGCAGTTCTTC; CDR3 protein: CASGHGTVPNEQFF
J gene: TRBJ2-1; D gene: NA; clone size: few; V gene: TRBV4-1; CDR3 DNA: TGCGCCAGCAGCCAAAAGGGACGGAACTACAATGAGCAGTTCTTC; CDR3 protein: CASSQKGRNYNEQFF
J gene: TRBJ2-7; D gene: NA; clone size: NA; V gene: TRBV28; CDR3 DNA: TGTGCCAGCACCGCGCCTGGGCCTTACAATGAGCAGTACTTC; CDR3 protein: CASTAPGPYNEQYF
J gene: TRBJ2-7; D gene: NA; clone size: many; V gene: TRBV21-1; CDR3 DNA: TGTGCCAGCAGCAGGACGGTTAGGAGCACCTACGAGCAGTACTTC; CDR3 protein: CASSRTVRSTYEQYF
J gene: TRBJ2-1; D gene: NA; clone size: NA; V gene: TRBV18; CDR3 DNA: TGTGCCAGCTCACCACAGGTAGAGGAGACCCAGTTCTTC; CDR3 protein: CASSPQVEETQFF
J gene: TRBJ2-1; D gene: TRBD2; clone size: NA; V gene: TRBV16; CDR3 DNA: TGTGCCAGCAGCCAATCGCTCCGGGGGGACTACAATGAGCAGTTCTTC; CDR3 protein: CASSQSLRGDYNEQFF
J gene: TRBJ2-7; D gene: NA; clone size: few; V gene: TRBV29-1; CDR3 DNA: TGCAGCGTGGAAGGGGGACAAGCCTACGAGCAGTACTTC; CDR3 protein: CSVEGGQAYEQYF